This TCR beta chain was sequenced during a study of Tregs in tolerant kidney transplant recipients. Findings and caveats of the study: This study did not directly address biological reproducibility.

Produced via immunoSEQ multiplex PCR; TCRdb's table is partial and in-frame only. The table includes about 240,000 clones, approximately 84% detected once. The junction had 2 bases not matched to a gene; V was cut back by 8 bases and J by 1 base. Germline CDR1 is SNHLY and CDR2 is FYNNEI. This CDR3 is 14 amino acids long. With respect to this clone: The antigen is undetermined.

Sequencing input: CD4+ T cells from blood. The receptor's source is a human donor in good health. This chain links TRBV2 with TRBJ2-2; 9 bases match TRBD1. CDR3 amino acids: CASRDRENTGELFF. The CDR3 bases are TGTGCCAGCCGGGACAGGGAGAACACCGGGGAGCTGTTTTTT.